A selection of T cell receptor beta chains follows, all from one sample in a study of STAT5B mutations in CD4+ large granular lymphocyte leukemia. Generated by immunoSEQ multiplex PCR, the TCRdb table keeps only in-frame clones and is missing some. Of more than 30,000 clones in the sample, 78% were seen once. The sample was CD4+ T cells from blood buffy coats. These receptors were obtained from a human donor in good health. CDR3s include the opening cysteine and the closing phenylalanine or tryptophan. Fields, in order: J gene, D gene, V gene, CDR3 protein. A D gene is named only where the DNA matches it firmly.

>TRBJ2-7|TRBD1|TRBV2
CASRDRVGYEQYF
>TRBJ1-5|-|TRBV28
CASSLGGLSNQPQHF
>TRBJ2-7|-|TRBV10-2
CASSESVREGEQYF
>TRBJ1-4|-|TRBV19
CASSNQGINEKLFF
>TRBJ1-1|-|TRBV11-2
CASSPQGNTEAFF
>TRBJ2-5|-|TRBV11-2
CASSLALSRGQETQYF
>TRBJ2-1|-|TRBV5-4
CASSRGGADNEQFF
>TRBJ2-3|TRBD1|TRBV7-9
CASSLVRDRSTDTQYF
>TRBJ2-1|TRBD2|TRBV5-8
CASRPIAGDSYNEQFF
>TRBJ2-3|TRBD2|TRBV5-1
CASSASSGGSTDTQYF
>TRBJ2-3|TRBD2|TRBV4-2
CASSQGLAGPGGDTQYF
>TRBJ2-5|-|TRBV4-1
CASSQDSAGRETQYF
>TRBJ2-1|TRBD1|TRBV7-2
CASSLALTGSEQFF
>TRBJ2-1|-|TRBV4-3
CASSQDLQAHNEQFF
>TRBJ2-7|TRBD2|TRBV9
CASHPRREVLRAYEQYF
>TRBJ2-7|-|TRBV7-9
CASSFSYEQYF
>TRBJ2-5|-|TRBV7-2
CASSFSRDQETQYF
>TRBJ2-5|TRBD1|TRBV2
CATGTDKGGETQYF
>TRBJ1-1|-|TRBV4-1
CASSQGGLGGGLNTEAFF
>TRBJ1-5|TRBD1|TRBV30
CAWSNPGGLWPQHF
>TRBJ1-1|-|TRBV6-5
CASSYSGGTEAFF
>TRBJ2-1|-|TRBV19
CASSILVSSYNEQFF
>TRBJ2-1|-|TRBV29-1
CSVGKDYHYNEQFF
>TRBJ2-5|TRBD1|TRBV2
CASSSWTGETQYF
>TRBJ2-1|TRBD2|TRBV4-2
CASSRDTGTSTYNEQFF
>TRBJ2-2|TRBD2|TRBV6-1
CASSESWAGGAGELFF
>TRBJ2-1|-|TRBV11-1
CASSLASGAYNEQFF
>TRBJ2-1|-|TRBV12-5
CASGFGGDFSRYEQFF
>TRBJ2-7|-|TRBV7-2
CASARAGGRGAPYEQYF
>TRBJ1-6|-|TRBV15
CATSRDEDSPLHF
>TRBJ2-5|TRBD2|TRBV7-9
CASSPGVRAGTQETQYF
>TRBJ2-2|-|TRBV7-9
CASSLGNTGELFF
>TRBJ2-7|TRBD2|TRBV19
CASSIGCTSGERCYEQYF
>TRBJ1-5|TRBD1|TRBV27
CASTGTGGERSNQPQHF
>TRBJ2-3|-|TRBV28
CASSLWVGDTQYF
>TRBJ2-7|-|TRBV7-8
CASSYFAGRAYEQYF
>TRBJ1-2|-|TRBV5-4
CASSPEDGVYGYTF
>TRBJ2-5|TRBD2|TRBV11-2
CASSRTSGYQETQYF